What follows are 10 T cell receptor beta chains derived from one specimen sequenced in a study of Graves' ophthalmopathy and Graves' hyperthyroidism (dated by TCRdb to 2016 to 2019). Sequencing was performed on an Illumina HiSeq 2000. For repertoire sequencing, TCR beta CDR3 regions were amplified from RNA transcripts. The first round was an RT-PCR using HTBI primers with the Qiagen OneStep RT-PCR kit, and this first round was followed by a second-round multiplex PCR, then size selection and purification. The raw public data were reprocessed by TCRdb itself: fastp quality trimming at Q25, MiXCR clonotype calling, in-frame beta chains only. When rows share a CDR3 protein, they turn into one entry using the most common DNA and genes. For this sample there are hundreds of thousands of distinct CDR3 sequences; about 20% appear just once. The ten largest clones capture approximately 7% of the sample.

The sequencing sample was made of peripheral blood. Every receptor here comes from a woman between 18 and 29 years old with stable Graves' hyperthyroidism. Some clones in this sample may be carry-over from other donors' samples. Donor details come from another sample of the same person, matched by shared clones.

This clonotype occurred once. V is TRBV6-5 and J is TRBJ1-2, with a possible D match to TRBD1 (6 bases). The CDR3 contains 16 residues. Germline V lookup: CDR1 MNHEY, CDR2 SVGAGI. Deletions cut 1 base from V and 1 base from J, with 13 bases between. The CDR3 DNA is TGTGCCAGCAGTTACTTACCGGGACATAGTAACTATGGCTACACCTTC. This sequence encodes CASSYLPGHSNYGYTF.

This clonotype appeared many times. The chain has TRBV6-1 and TRBJ1-1, with unresolved D. Germline lookup yields CDR1 MNHNS and CDR2 SASEGT. The V gene lost 6 bases and the J gene lost 6 bases, with 8 bases spanning the gap. The CDR3 runs to 11 residues. CDR3 residues: CASRIGAEAFF. CDR3 nucleotide sequence: TGTGCCAGCAGAATTGGAGCTGAAGCTTTCTTT.

Many counts were recorded for this clonotype. The CDR3 is CASTRTGGDSDEQYF. The CDR3 nucleotides read TGTGCCAGCACCCGGACAGGGGGCGATTCGGACGAGCAGTACTTC. This chain joins TRBV2 and TRBJ2-7; 11 bases align to TRBD1. Germline V gene sequence: CDR1 SNHLY, CDR2 FYNNEI. This CDR3 has 15 residues. J lost 5 bases, V lost 7 bases, and 10 bases had no gene match.

This clonotype has just a few counts. This CDR3 is CASSLEQAGRGSLHF. DNA of the CDR3: TGCGCCAGCAGCTTGGAACAGGCAGGAAGGGGGTCCCTCCACTTT. The chain carries TRBV5-1 and TRBJ1-6, with D possibly matching TRBD1 (6 bases). The V end was cut by 0 bases, the J end by 14 bases, with 18 bases between. The germline V gene encodes CDR1 SGHRS and CDR2 YFSETQ. There are 15 residues in the CDR3.

This clonotype was picked up many times. CDR3 protein: CASSLSGDQETQYF. CDR3 nucleotides: TGTGCCAGCAGCCTCTCAGGAGATCAAGAGACCCAGTACTTC. The rearrangement uses TRBV28 and TRBJ2-5; D gene uncertain. The V gene lost 6 bases and the J gene lost 2 bases, with 13 bases spanning the gap. Germline lookup yields CDR1 MDHEN and CDR2 SYDVKM. This CDR3 comprises 14 residues. The whole variable domain, remainder taken from reference TRBV28 and TRBJ2-5, is DVKVTQSSRYLVKRTGEKVFLECVQDMDHENMFWYRQDPGLGLRLIYFSYDVKMKEKGDIPEGYSVSREKKERFSLILESASTNQTSMYLCASSLSGDQETQYFGPGTRLLVL.

This clonotype was observed at least ten times. The chain is built from TRBV2 and TRBJ1-2; 7 bases agree with TRBD1. V shed 9 bases and J 6 bases; nucleotides not matched to a gene: 10. Germline V gene data show CDR1 as SNHLY and CDR2 as FYNNEI. CDR3 length: 13 residues. The CDR3 DNA sequence: TGTGCCAGAACCCGACAGGGCATCGATGGCTACACCTTC. Translation gives CARTRQGIDGYTF.

The rearrangement links TRBV6-5 to TRBJ2-2; possibly TRBD1 or TRBD2 for D (6 bases each). Germline V gene sequence: CDR1 MNHEY, CDR2 SVGAGI. V lost 2 bases to trimming and J lost 5 bases, with 9 bases between them. CDR3 size: 14 residues. The CDR3 DNA reads TGTGCCAGCAGTTACCGGGGGCTTACCGGGGAGCTGTTTTTT. It specifies CASSYRGLTGELFF.

Notes on this clonotype: This could be a read error, since a much larger clone is one nucleotide away. The chain employs TRBV15 and TRBJ1-6; D remains unclear. This CDR3 spans 15 amino acids. Germline CDR1 and CDR2: LNHNV and YYDKDF (reference sequence). CDR3 region: CATSSPRGLNSHLHF. CDR3 sequence (DNA): TGTGCCACCAGCAGTCCCCGGGGTCTGAATTCACACCTCCACTTT.

The V and J genes are TRBV19 and TRBJ1-5; D possibly corresponds to TRBD1 (5 bases). Trimming removed 6 bases at V and 3 bases at J, with 12 bases between. Germline CDR1 reads LNHDA; CDR2 reads SQIVND (reference sequence). The CDR3 runs to 14 residues. CDR3 residues: CASRETGINQPQHF. CDR3 nucleotides: TGTGCCAGTAGGGAAACAGGTATCAATCAGCCCCAGCATTTT. Together with reference TRBV19 and TRBJ1-5, the CDR3 gives the full variable domain: DGGITQSPKYLFRKEGQNVTLSCEQNLNHDAMYWYRQDPGQGLRLIYYSQIVNDFQKGDIAEGYSVSREKKESFPLTVTSAQKNPTAFYLCASRETGINQPQHFGDGTRLSIL.

The table lists this clonotype with many counts. The chain combines TRBV6-5 with TRBJ2-2; possibly TRBD1 for D (7 bases). This CDR3 is 15 amino acids long. Germline V CDR1 and CDR2: MNHEY, SVGAGI. V shed 4 bases and J shed 4 bases, with 13 bases lying between them. The CDR3: CASSSNRGGTGELFF. CDR3 DNA: TGTGCCAGCAGTTCGAACAGGGGAGGCACCGGGGAGCTGTTTTTT.